The clone carrying this T cell receptor (beta chain) was observed a few times. The data derive from a study of Tregs in tolerant kidney transplant recipients. Sequencing used immunoSEQ multiplex PCR; TCRdb keeps in-frame clones, though not all of them. The sample yields 120,000 or so clones, 92% seen once. Thawed PBMCs were FACS-sorted into unstimulated CD4+CD25+CD127- regulatory T cells, CD4+CD25- non-regulatory cells, CD4 and CD8 cells. Germline assignment: CDR1 SGHRS and CDR2 YFSETQ. The CDR3 runs 11 residues. Trimming left V 2 bases short and J 1 base short, with 0 bases between. Sequences were obtained from CD4+ T cells from blood. This receptor was identified in a human donor in good health. The rearrangement links TRBV5-1 to TRBJ2-5; no reliable D call. Here the CDR3 DNA reads TGCGCCAGCAGCTTCCAAGAGACCCAGTACTTC. As protein: CASSFQETQYF.